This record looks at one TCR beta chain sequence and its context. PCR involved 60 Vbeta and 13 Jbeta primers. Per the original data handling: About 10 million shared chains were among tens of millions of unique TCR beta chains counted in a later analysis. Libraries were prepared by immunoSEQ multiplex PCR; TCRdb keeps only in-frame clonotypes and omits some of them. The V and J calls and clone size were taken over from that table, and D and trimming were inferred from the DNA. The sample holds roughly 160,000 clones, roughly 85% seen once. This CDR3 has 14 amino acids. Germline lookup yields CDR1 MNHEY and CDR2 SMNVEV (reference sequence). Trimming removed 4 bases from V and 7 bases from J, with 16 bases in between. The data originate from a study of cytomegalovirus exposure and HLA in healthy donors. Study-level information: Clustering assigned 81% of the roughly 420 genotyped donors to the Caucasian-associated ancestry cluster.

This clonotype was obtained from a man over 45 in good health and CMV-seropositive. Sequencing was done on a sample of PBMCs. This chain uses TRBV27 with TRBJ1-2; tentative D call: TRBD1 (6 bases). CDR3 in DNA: TGTGCCAGCAGTTCACCCCCGGGACAAAGTGGCTACACCTTC. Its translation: CASSSPPGQSGYTF.